The 18 T cell receptor beta chains in this list originate from one sample, sequenced in a study of neoadjuvant nivolumab and ipilimumab in lung cancer. Assay used: immunoSEQ multiplex PCR; TCRdb lists only in-frame clones, some missing. The data contain roughly 6,200 clones, 65% of them singletons. Here the sequenced sample was tumor tissue, taken after neoadjuvant nivolumab, alone or with ipilimumab, at or shortly before surgery. These receptors originate from an adult with non-small cell lung cancer.

By share, this clone counts as medium-sized. V and J are TRBV7-8 and TRBJ1-5, with D perhaps TRBD1 (6 bases). Trimming took off 5 bases at V and 0 bases at J, with 20 bases between the two ends. This CDR3 is built from 18 residues. Germline V gene lookup returns CDR1 SGHVS and CDR2 FQNEAQ. The CDR3 region is CASSDSKQGESSNQPQHF. The CDR3 DNA sequence: TGTGCCAGCAGCGACTCAAAACAGGGAGAATCTAGCAATCAGCCCCAGCATTTT.

The V gene is TRBV7-3, the J gene TRBJ2-2; D possibly corresponds to TRBD2 (7 bases). Trimming removed 4 bases at V and 0 bases at J, with 12 bases between. The CDR3 runs to 16 residues. Germline CDR1 is SGHTA and CDR2 is FQGTGA. The CDR3 DNA follows: TGTGCCAGCAGCTCCGGGGGGCTTGCGAACACCGGGGAGCTGTTTTTT. Protein sequence: CASSSGGLANTGELFF.

The chain carries TRBV6-5 and TRBJ2-3; TRBD2 matches at 11 bases. Germline CDR1 and CDR2: MNHEY and SVGAGI. V trimming: 4 bases; J trimming: 5 bases; junction bases outside the gene matches: 8. CDR3 length equals 16 residues. The CDR3 reads CASSFGRLAGRDTQYF. In DNA, the CDR3 is TGTGCCAGCAGTTTTGGAAGACTAGCGGGAAGAGATACGCAGTATTTT.

The chain joins TRBV7-9 to TRBJ1-2, with a weak D call TRBD1 (6 bases). Trimming shortened V by 5 bases and J by 7 bases, and 14 bases separated the two germline ends. Germline values: CDR1 SEHNR, CDR2 FQNEAQ (reference sequence). This CDR3 is built from 13 residues. In DNA, the CDR3 is TGTGCCAGCAGCCCGCCAGGGGCAGGTGGCTACACCTTC. Protein product: CASSPPGAGGYTF.

The rearrangement joins TRBV11-3 to TRBJ2-5; D is uncertain. The CDR3 totals 14 residues. The V end was cut by 5 bases, the J end by 5 bases, with 15 bases between. Germline CDR1 SGHNT, CDR2 YENEEA. CDR3 DNA sequence: TGTGCCAGCAGCGACCAGGAGAGTGGGGAGACCCAGTACTTC. Its translation: CASSDQESGETQYF.

Within the sample, this clone is medium-sized (0.01 to 0.1%). V gene TRBV27 combines with J gene TRBJ2-3, with D possibly matching TRBD2 (6 bases). V gave up 6 bases and J gave up 1 base, with 8 bases separating them. Germline lookup yields CDR1 MNHEY and CDR2 SMNVEV (reference sequence). CDR3 size: 13 residues. Here the CDR3 reads CASSQRGTDTQYF. CDR3 nucleotide sequence: TGTGCCAGCAGCCAGCGGGGCACAGATACGCAGTATTTT.

The chain has TRBV7-7 and TRBJ2-1; TRBD2 agrees at 9 bases. Germline trimming cut 5 bases from V and 5 bases from J; bases unmatched to any gene: 7. The CDR3 is 15 amino acids. Germline V gene sequence: CDR1 SSHAT, CDR2 FNYEAQ (reference sequence). This chain's CDR3 is CASSQSTSGNNEQFF. The CDR3 DNA reads TGTGCCAGCAGCCAATCGACTAGCGGTAACAATGAGCAGTTCTTC.

V is TRBV18 and J is TRBJ2-7; 8 bases align to TRBD2. Germline lookup yields CDR1 KGHSH and CDR2 LQKENI. V dropped 3 bases and J dropped 0; count of bases not matched to a gene: 7. The CDR3 spans 16 residues. The CDR3 sequence: CASSPGGAVRSYEQYF. CDR3 nucleotides: TGTGCCAGCTCACCCGGGGGGGCTGTACGCTCCTACGAGCAGTACTTC.

The gene calls are TRBV5-4 and TRBJ1-3; tentative D call: TRBD1 (5 bases). This CDR3 region has 13 residues. CDR1 and CDR2 (germline): SGHNT, YYREEE (reference sequence). V was cut by 2 bases and J by 8 bases, with 11 bases left in between. The CDR3 DNA is TGTGCCAGCAGCTTAGGGCAGGGAGACACCATATATTTT. This gives the protein CASSLGQGDTIYF.

V is TRBV18 and J is TRBJ1-1; weak D call: TRBD1 (6 bases). Trimming took off 3 bases at V and 4 bases at J, with 12 bases between the two ends. From germline, CDR1 is KGHSH and CDR2 LQKENI. This CDR3 region has 14 residues. The CDR3 reads CASSPLWGRTEAFF. CDR3 nucleotides: TGTGCCAGCTCACCCCTTTGGGGGCGCACTGAAGCTTTCTTT.

This clone showed up just once. The chain recombines TRBV6-1 with TRBJ1-5, with 8 bases fitting TRBD1. Germline V gene sequence: CDR1 MNHNS, CDR2 SASEGT. The CDR3 loop spans 17 amino acids. Trimming took 2 bases from V and 4 from J; bases not matched to a gene: 10. The CDR3 sequence: CASSESGGQGANQPQHF. CDR3 nucleotide sequence: TGTGCCAGCAGTGAATCAGGAGGACAGGGCGCGAATCAGCCCCAGCATTTT.

In this sample, this clone is medium-sized. The chain uses TRBV10-1 and TRBJ2-1; D could derive from TRBD1 or TRBD2 (5 bases each). CDR3 length: 12 amino acids. The V gene's germline CDR1 is WNHNN and CDR2 SYGVQD (reference sequence). Trimming stripped 6 bases from V and 2 bases from J, with 5 bases between. CDR3 DNA: TGCGCCAGCAGGGGGGCCTACAATGAGCAGTTCTTC. Residues: CASRGAYNEQFF.

V and J are TRBV6-1 and TRBJ1-2; weak D call: TRBD1 (5 bases). Germline V gene sequence: CDR1 MNHNS, CDR2 SASEGT. The CDR3 consists of 13 residues. V was pared by 6 bases and J by 8 bases, with 16 bases between. The CDR3 nucleotides are TGTGCCAGCAGGTGGGGACCTCAGGAGGGCTACACCTTC. Its translation: CASRWGPQEGYTF.

CDR3 DNA sequence: TGTGCCAGCAGTTTTACAGGCTACAACACTGAAGCTTTCTTT. Translating gives CASSFTGYNTEAFF. The chain carries TRBV28 and TRBJ1-1; the D gene is possibly TRBD1 (5 bases). V was clipped by 3 bases and J by 2 bases, with 10 bases between them. Germline CDR1 is MDHEN and CDR2 is SYDVKM. The CDR3 sequence is 14 residues long. Looking up the rest from reference TRBV28 and TRBJ1-1 gives the full variable domain: DVKVTQSSRYLVKRTGEKVFLECVQDMDHENMFWYRQDPGLGLRLIYFSYDVKMKEKGDIPEGYSVSREKKERFSLILESASTNQTSMYLCASSFTGYNTEAFFGQGTRLTVV.

This rearrangement joins TRBV7-8 to TRBJ1-1; maybe TRBD1 (5 bases). The germline CDR1 and CDR2 sequences are SGHVS and FQNEAQ. The germline V and J ends were trimmed by 3 bases and 4 bases, with 15 bases remaining between them. The CDR3 runs to 15 residues. The CDR3, as DNA: TGTGCCAGCAGCTTGGCCTCGGGGGGTGGCACTGAAGCTTTCTTT. Translated, it gives CASSLASGGGTEAFF.

This chain connects TRBV4-2 to TRBJ1-2; maybe TRBD1 (6 bases). CDR1 LGHNA and CDR2 YNFKEQ come from the germline V gene. The CDR3 covers 17 residues. The V gene lost 0 bases and the J gene lost 3 bases, with 17 bases spanning the gap. The CDR3: CASSQERRTALDYGYTF. DNA for the CDR3: TGTGCCAGCAGCCAAGAAAGAAGGACAGCCCTAGACTATGGCTACACCTTC.

The V and J genes are TRBV2 and TRBJ2-7; 8 bases align to TRBD1. The CDR3 extends over 12 amino acids. The germline gives CDR1 SNHLY, CDR2 FYNNEI. The V and J ends lost 7 bases and 9 bases, in that order; junction bases with no gene match: 8. The CDR3 region is CASMGQAHGQYF. CDR3 sequence (DNA): TGTGCCAGCATGGGACAGGCCCACGGGCAGTACTTC.

This clone occurred once. V and J are TRBV6-1 and TRBJ1-2, with D possibly matching TRBD1 (5 bases). The CDR3 loop spans 14 amino acids. V was trimmed by 1 base and J by 4 bases, leaving 10 bases between them. Looked up from germline, CDR1 is MNHNS and CDR2 is SASEGT. Here the CDR3 reads CASSEELGVYGYTF. CDR3 nucleotides: TGTGCCAGCAGTGAAGAGTTGGGGGTCTATGGCTACACCTTC.